These 25 T cell receptor beta chains were sequenced from one sample in a study of blood T cell repertoires in COVID-19 (TCRdb year 2020). Receptor amplification or capture employed the immunoSEQ multiplex PCR assay. TCRdb re-hosts the immuneACCESS table, in-frame sequences only. Its copies lack some clones; in the studies checked, an unresolved V gene accounts for under half of them, and the cause for the rest is not known. For this sample there are about 260,000 clones; approximately 86% appear just once. Around 2.2% of the sample goes to the ten largest clones. Sequencing used peripheral blood. These receptors all come from a woman in her forties or fifties who had recovered from COVID-19.

V usage is TRBV14 and J usage is TRBJ2-1; D is undetermined. The CDR3 is made up of 15 amino acids. Germline CDR1 is SGHDN and CDR2 is FVKESK. Trimming took off 1 base at V and 0 bases at J, with 7 bases between the two ends. The CDR3 reads CASSQVVDSYNEQFF. CDR3 nucleotides: TGTGCCAGCAGCCAAGTGGTAGACTCCTACAATGAGCAGTTCTTC.

CDR3 DNA: TGTGCCAGCAGCCAAGATGAACTGACTAGCGGGGAACGTGAGCAGTTCTTC. Encoded protein: CASSQDELTSGEREQFF. The chain is built from TRBV3-1 (or the pseudogene TRBV3-2) and TRBJ2-1, with TRBD2 matching 11 bases. Germline V gives CDR1 LGHDT, CDR2 YNNKEL (reference sequence). With 0 bases clipped from V and 9 bases from J, the junction kept 10 bases outside the gene matches. The CDR3 is 17 residues long.

This clone was seen just once. The V call is TRBV11-2, the J call TRBJ2-7, with D perhaps TRBD1 (5 bases). CDR3 length equals 15 residues. The V end lost 1 base, the J end lost 2 bases, and 12 bases lay between the germline ends. Looked up from germline, CDR1 is SGHAT and CDR2 is FQNNGV. The CDR3 DNA reads as TGTGCCAGCAGCTTAGTCACCAGGGCTCCCTACGAGCAGTACTTC. This codes for CASSLVTRAPYEQYF. Drawing the rest from reference TRBV11-2 and TRBJ2-7, the complete variable domain is EAGVAQSPRYKIIEKRQSVAFWCNPISGHATLYWYQQILGQGPKLLIQFQNNGVVDDSQLPKDRFSAERLKGVDSTLKIQPAKLEDSAVYLCASSLVTRAPYEQYFGPGTRLTVT.

This clone was counted a single time. The rearrangement links TRBV7-8 to TRBJ1-1; 10 nucleotides line up with TRBD1. The CDR3 covers 18 residues. Per the germline V gene, CDR1 is SGHVS and CDR2 is FQNEAQ. Trimming cost V 3 bases and J 0 bases; bases outside gene matches: 10. The CDR3 nucleotides read TGTGCCAGCAGCTTTCAACCCGGGACAGGGGCCATGAACACTGAAGCTTTCTTT. Translating gives CASSFQPGTGAMNTEAFF.

The rearrangement joins TRBV6-1 to TRBJ1-4; D gene unclear. The germline gives CDR1 MNHNS, CDR2 SASEGT. The CDR3 sequence is 16 residues long. With 3 bases removed from V and 0 bases from J, the gap between germline ends came to 11 bases. CDR3 nucleotide sequence: TGTGCCAGCAGTGAGCGGGGTGCTGCAACTAATGAAAAACTGTTTTTT. Protein product: CASSERGAATNEKLFF.

CDR3 nucleotides: TGTGCCAGCAGCCAACAGGTTTCACCCCTCCACTTT. Translation: CASSQQVSPLHF. The J gene is TRBJ1-6, the V gene TRBV12-3 or TRBV12-4; weak D call: TRBD1 (5 bases). The V end lost 6 bases, the J end lost 9 bases, and 9 bases lay between the germline ends. The CDR3 runs 12 residues.

The rearrangement joins TRBV7-9 to TRBJ2-7, with 7 bases matching TRBD2. After removal of 1 base from V and 2 bases from J, the junction contained 14 bases not matched to a gene. This CDR3 has 18 residues. CDR1 SEHNR and CDR2 FQNEAQ come from the germline V gene (reference sequence). In nucleotides, the CDR3 is TGTGCCAGCAGCTTAGTCGCTAGCGGCCCATACCTACCCTACGAGCAGTACTTC. Translation: CASSLVASGPYLPYEQYF.

The gene calls are TRBV6-2 or TRBV6-3 and TRBJ2-6; no reliable D call. V was cut by 2 bases and J by 1 base, with 6 bases left in between. The CDR3 extends over 15 amino acids. Looked up from germline, CDR1 is MNHEY and CDR2 is SVGEGT. Here the CDR3 DNA reads TGTGCCAGCAGTTACCCCAGTTCTGGGGCCAACGTCCTGACTTTC. Amino acids: CASSYPSSGANVLTF.

V usage is TRBV5-1 and J usage is TRBJ2-7, with TRBD1 matching over 11 bases. CDR1 is SGHRS and CDR2 is YFSETQ in the germline V gene. The J segment lost 1 base and the V segment lost 0 bases, leaving 6 bases of the junction unmatched. The CDR3 sequence is 17 residues long. The chain's CDR3 is CASSLATGTGGSYEQYF. The CDR3 DNA reads TGCGCCAGCAGCTTGGCAACCGGGACAGGGGGATCCTACGAGCAGTACTTC.

The rearrangement joins TRBV18 to TRBJ1-5, with 9 bases lining up with TRBD1. V shed 3 bases, J shed 3 bases, and the junction held 12 bases outside the gene matches. CDR3 length: 18 amino acids. CDR1 is KGHSH and CDR2 is LQKENI in the germline V gene. CDR3 residues: CASSPGQGPILLNQPQHF. The CDR3 region has the DNA TGTGCCAGCTCACCGGGACAGGGACCGATACTCCTCAATCAGCCCCAGCATTTT.

This clone was counted between two and nine times. The chain is built from TRBV5-6 and TRBJ1-1; weak D call: TRBD1 (5 bases). Germline V CDR1 and CDR2: SGHDT, YYEEEE. The CDR3 is made up of 13 amino acids. V shed 3 bases and J shed 5 bases, with 11 bases lying between them. DNA for the CDR3: TGTGCCAGCAGCTGGTCAGGGAAGACTGAAGCTTTCTTT. The encoded protein is CASSWSGKTEAFF.

The chain recombines TRBV27 with TRBJ2-1, with D perhaps matching TRBD1 (6 bases). CDR3 length equals 12 residues. Trimming removed 5 bases from V and 8 bases from J, with 10 bases in between. Germline V gene data show CDR1 as MNHEY and CDR2 as SMNVEV (reference sequence). CDR3 residues: CASSTTGHEQFF. CDR3 in DNA: TGTGCCAGCAGTACTACAGGGCATGAGCAGTTCTTC.

The chain combines TRBV6-5 with TRBJ2-7; 8 bases match TRBD2. The germline CDR1 and CDR2 sequences are MNHEY and SVGAGI. The V segment lost 0 bases and the J segment 3 bases; nucleotides outside the gene matches: 7. The CDR3 has 16 residues. CDR3 nucleotide sequence: TGTGCCAGCAGTTACTCGACGGGAGGGGGAGGCTACGAGCAGTACTTC. Amino acid sequence: CASSYSTGGGGYEQYF.

This CDR3 reads CASSYSPAGGQDTQYF. The CDR3, as DNA: TGTGCCAGCAGTTACTCCCCAGCGGGGGGGCAAGATACGCAGTATTTT. The chain recombines TRBV6-5 with TRBJ2-3; 10 bases match TRBD2. Germline values: CDR1 MNHEY, CDR2 SVGAGI. V trimming: 0 bases; J trimming: 5 bases; junction bases outside the gene matches: 5. The CDR3 has 16 amino acids.

The chain links TRBV4-3 to TRBJ1-2; maybe TRBD1 (5 bases). Per the germline V gene, CDR1 is LGHNA and CDR2 is YSLEER. The CDR3 has 15 amino acids. The ends were cut back, 7 bases at V and 1 base at J, with 16 bases in the middle. CDR3 sequence (DNA): TGCGCCAGCAACCCTGGGAGGGGAAGTAACTATGGCTACACCTTC. Translation: CASNPGRGSNYGYTF.

In DNA form, the CDR3 reads TGTGCCACCAGCACCCCCCTGGGGCGTCTAGCGGGAGGGCGGGGGATCAATGAGCAGTTCTTC. Protein: CATSTPLGRLAGGRGINEQFF. This rearrangement joins TRBV15 to TRBJ2-1; 12 bases align to TRBD2. CDR3 size: 21 residues. CDR1 LNHNV and CDR2 YYDKDF come from the germline V gene (reference sequence). Unmatched junction bases numbered 22, after V lost 4 bases and J lost 6 bases.

V is TRBV5-5 and J is TRBJ2-7, with a weak D call TRBD2 (7 bases). The germline V gene encodes CDR1 SGHKS and CDR2 YYEKEE (reference sequence). The V gene lost 5 bases and the J gene lost 4 bases, with 16 bases spanning the gap. This CDR3 contains 14 residues. The CDR3 DNA sequence: TGTGCCAGCAGGTCACCCGAGGGGGGGTACGAGCAGTACTTC. Translated, it gives CASRSPEGGYEQYF.

The J gene is TRBJ1-2, the V gene TRBV28; 7 bases line up with TRBD1. This CDR3 region has 14 residues. V shed 8 bases, J shed 4 bases, and the junction held 10 bases outside the gene matches. The germline V gene has CDR1 MDHEN and CDR2 SYDVKM. This chain's CDR3 is CASRPSRDSYGYTF. CDR3 sequence (DNA): TGTGCCAGCCGCCCCTCTCGGGACAGCTATGGCTACACCTTC.

The rearrangement joins TRBV9 to TRBJ1-2, with a tentative D call TRBD1 (6 bases). The CDR3 sequence is 12 residues long. V was trimmed by 4 bases and J by 3 bases, leaving 7 bases between them. Germline assignment: CDR1 SGDLS and CDR2 YYNGEE. The CDR3 DNA reads TGTGCCAGCAGCAGACAGGACTATGGCTACACCTTC. Its protein product is CASSRQDYGYTF.

The CDR3 loop is CASSVDYADTQYF. The CDR3 DNA follows: TGTGCCAGCAGCGTAGATTATGCAGATACGCAGTATTTT. This chain connects TRBV9 to TRBJ2-3; D is undetermined. Per germline, CDR1 SGDLS and CDR2 YYNGEE. The CDR3 has 13 amino acids. V lost 0 bases to trimming and J lost 4 bases, with 6 bases between them.

This rearrangement joins TRBV19 to TRBJ2-2, with 12 bases lining up with TRBD1. The ends lost 7 bases at V and 5 bases at J; junction bases unmatched: 5. Per germline, CDR1 LNHDA and CDR2 SQIVND (reference sequence). This CDR3 has 15 residues. CDR3 residues: CASMWDRGPTGELFF. For the CDR3, the DNA is TGTGCCAGTATGTGGGACAGGGGGCCAACCGGGGAGCTGTTTTTT.

V usage is TRBV19 and J usage is TRBJ1-5; D may be TRBD1 (6 bases). Germline CDR1 LNHDA, CDR2 SQIVND (reference sequence). The CDR3 length is 14 residues. Trimming took off 3 bases at V and 6 bases at J, with 12 bases between the two ends. The CDR3 spells CASSIQGGGQPQHF. The CDR3 coding sequence is TGTGCCAGTAGTATCCAGGGAGGGGGTCAGCCCCAGCATTTT.

This chain connects TRBV5-1 to TRBJ2-1; TRBD1 agrees at 8 bases. Trimming took 3 bases from V and 8 from J; bases not matched to a gene: 10. Per germline, CDR1 SGHRS and CDR2 YFSETQ. The CDR3 consists of 15 residues. The CDR3 is CASSSGRQGFDEQFF. The CDR3 DNA sequence: TGCGCCAGCAGCTCCGGACGACAGGGGTTTGATGAGCAGTTCTTC. Using reference TRBV5-1 and TRBJ2-1 for the parts outside the CDR3, the full variable domain is KAGVTQTPRYLIKTRGQQVTLSCSPISGHRSVSWYQQTPGQGLQFLFEYFSETQRNKGNFPGRFSGRQFSNSRSEMNVSTLELGDSALYLCASSSGRQGFDEQFFGPGTRLTVL.

This clone has a single count. The rearrangement joins TRBV19 to TRBJ1-5; D is uncertain. V was trimmed by 7 bases and J by 6 bases, leaving 10 bases between them. CDR1 and CDR2 from the germline V gene are LNHDA and SQIVND (reference sequence). The CDR3 extends over 12 amino acids. The CDR3 bases are TGTGCCAGTATGGGAGGTCGTCAGCCCCAGCATTTT. The encoded protein is CASMGGRQPQHF.

The chain links TRBV18 to TRBJ2-3; 7 bases align to TRBD2. The CDR3 has 14 amino acids. Germline V CDR1 and CDR2: KGHSH, LQKENI. V shed 3 bases, J shed 6 bases, and the junction held 6 bases outside the gene matches. The DNA for the CDR3 is TGTGCCAGCTCACCCGGGACCGGGAGGGATACGCAGTATTTT. Its translation is CASSPGTGRDTQYF.